The following is a T cell receptor (beta chain) sequence with its context. The antigen is unknown. The CDR3 extends over 15 amino acids. V trimming: 8 bases; J trimming: 2 bases; junction bases outside the gene matches: 7. Germline CDR1 reads MDHEN; CDR2 reads SYDVKM. These data come from a study of identical twins. TCRdb processed the 5' RACE reads anew with MiXCR; each CDR3 protein has one entry. The data hold more than 1.5 million distinct CDR3 sequences, with more than 30% observed a single time. Study-wide results and caveats: Where out-of-frame alpha sequences were twin-shared, they showed excess low generation probability. Possibly, invariant MAIT and iNKT cells partly confounded zero-insertion analyses.

Donors were all healthy Caucasians. This receptor was identified in a newborn girl in good health. Sequencing was performed on cord blood. The rearrangement joins TRBV28 to TRBJ2-1; 9 bases are shared with TRBD2. In DNA form, the CDR3 reads TGTGCCAGCTCAATAGCGGGAGCACCCTACAATGAGCAGTTCTTC. As protein: CASSIAGAPYNEQFF.